This passage covers 27 T cell receptor beta chains from one sample sequenced in a study of cytomegalovirus exposure and HLA in healthy donors (dated 2017 in TCRdb). Libraries were built with the immunoSEQ multiplex PCR assay. For the multiplex PCR, a mixture combining 60 forward primers for TCR Vbeta segments and 13 reverse primers for TCR Jbeta segments was used. TCRdb provides this immuneACCESS table in a form limited to in-frame rearrangements. Some clones are lacking; in checked studies, under half of them reflect an unresolved V gene, and why the rest are absent is not known. The sample profile shows more than 95,000 clones; about 59% of them were found once. Of the sample, 8.5% to 9.5% falls within the top ten clones. The sequenced sample was PBMCs. These receptors all stem from a woman between 40 and 50 years old in good health and CMV-seropositive.

This clone was found a few times. J is TRBJ1-1 and V is TRBV19, with D maybe TRBD1 (6 bases). CDR1 and CDR2 from the germline V gene are LNHDA and SQIVND (reference sequence). The CDR3 extends over 14 amino acids. The V and J ends lost 4 bases and 3 bases respectively, with 12 bases between them. DNA of the CDR3: TGTGCCAGTAGTAGATACAGGGCAGACACTGAAGCTTTCTTT. Translating gives CASSRYRADTEAFF.

The chain recombines TRBV5-6 with TRBJ1-2, with TRBD1 matching 7 bases. V lost 3 bases to trimming and J lost 5 bases; unmatched junction nucleotides: 10. The CDR3 consists of 15 residues. Germline lookup yields CDR1 SGHDT and CDR2 YYEEEE. The CDR3 bases are TGTGCCAGCAGCTCGCGTGACAGGGTTGGGTATGGCTACACCTTC. It specifies CASSSRDRVGYGYTF.

The chain uses TRBV5-4 and TRBJ1-3; D unresolved. V was shortened by 2 bases and J by 0 bases, with 15 bases between the two germline ends. Per germline, CDR1 SGHNT and CDR2 YYREEE (reference sequence). CDR3 length: 17 amino acids. CDR3 coding DNA: TGTGCCAGCAGCTTCCGCTTCCTCCAGGACTCTGGAAACACCATATATTTT. Translating it yields CASSFRFLQDSGNTIYF.

In its sample, this clone was seen once. The V gene is TRBV9, the J gene TRBJ2-7; the match to TRBD2 covers 11 bases. Trimming removed 2 bases from V and 3 bases from J; junction bases left unmatched: 4. The CDR3 runs 15 residues. Germline lookup yields CDR1 SGDLS and CDR2 YYNGEE. The chain's CDR3 is CASSVSGRENYEQYF. CDR3 sequence (DNA): TGTGCCAGCAGCGTTAGCGGGAGGGAGAACTACGAGCAGTACTTC.

The gene calls are TRBV7-2 and TRBJ2-7; D possibly corresponds to TRBD2 (5 bases). This CDR3 has 15 residues. The ends were cut back, 3 bases at V and 1 base at J, with 13 bases in the middle. CDR1 is SGHTA and CDR2 is FQGNSA in the germline V gene. CDR3 amino acids: CASSLNPGTSYEQYF. The CDR3 DNA sequence: TGTGCCAGCAGCTTGAATCCGGGAACTTCCTACGAGCAGTACTTC.

This clone was picked up a small number of times. The chain employs TRBV7-6 and TRBJ2-3; TRBD1 might be the D (6 bases). The CDR3 runs 16 residues. The V end lost 5 bases, the J end lost 1 base, and 16 bases lay between the germline ends. Germline V gene lookup returns CDR1 SGHVS and CDR2 FNYEAQ. CDR3 sequence (DNA): TGTGCCAGCAGCCCCTCCGGACAGCCTCGCACAGATACGCAGTATTTT. Amino acid sequence: CASSPSGQPRTDTQYF.

Worth noting for this clone: The same CDR3 arises from other DNA sequences in this sample as well. This chain joins TRBV10-3 and TRBJ1-5; tentative D call: TRBD1 (6 bases). Germline-derived CDR1 and CDR2 are ENHRY and SYGVKD. V was clipped by 0 bases and J by 4 bases, with 10 bases between them. The CDR3 extends over 15 amino acids. In DNA, the CDR3 is TGTGCCATCAGTGAGTCGGGGCAGGGGAATCAGCCCCAGCATTTT. This gives the protein CAISESGQGNQPQHF.

This clone has just a few counts. The chain combines TRBV7-2 with TRBJ2-5, with TRBD1 as a possible D gene (5 bases). Germline V gives CDR1 SGHTA, CDR2 FQGNSA. The CDR3 sequence is 15 residues long. V gave up 3 bases and J gave up 1 base, with 12 bases separating them. The chain's CDR3 is CASSLSRVIQETQYF. The CDR3 nucleotides read TGTGCCAGCAGCTTGAGCAGGGTCATCCAAGAGACCCAGTACTTC. The full variable domain, rest sourced from reference TRBV7-2 and TRBJ2-5, is GAGVSQSPSNKVTEKGKDVELRCDPISGHTALYWYRQSLGQGLEFLIYFQGNSAPDKSGLPSDRFSAERTGGSVSTLTIQRTQQEDSAVYLCASSLSRVIQETQYFGPGTRLLVL.

The chain couples TRBV6-1 to TRBJ2-1, with 11 bases aligning to TRBD1. The germline V gene encodes CDR1 MNHNS and CDR2 SASEGT. The CDR3 covers 15 residues. The trim removed 2 bases at V and 6 bases at J, leaving 3 bases unmatched. For the CDR3, the DNA is TGTGCCAGCAGTGAACCGGACAGGGGGCTCAATGAGCAGTTCTTC. It encodes CASSEPDRGLNEQFF.

This chain joins TRBV29-1 and TRBJ2-7; D is possibly TRBD2 (6 bases). Germline loops: CDR1 SQVTM, CDR2 ANQGSEA. CDR3 length: 11 residues. V gave up 7 bases and J gave up 6 bases, with 13 bases separating them. The CDR3 is CSGTTSSEQYF. As DNA, the CDR3 is TGCAGCGGGACTACTAGTAGCGAGCAGTACTTC.

This chain connects TRBV6-5 to TRBJ2-5, with TRBD1 identical over 8 bases. V lost 6 bases, J lost 11 bases, and 8 bases stayed unmatched. The CDR3 is 12 residues long. Germline values: CDR1 MNHEY, CDR2 SVGAGI. The CDR3 here is CASSPGQGRQYF. The CDR3 DNA follows: TGTGCCAGCAGCCCCGGACAGGGTAGGCAGTACTTC.

This clone was counted a few times. V is TRBV4-1 and J is TRBJ2-3, with 7 bases fitting TRBD1. Germline V gene data show CDR1 as MGHRA and CDR2 as YSYEKL. This CDR3 has 15 residues. V dropped 0 bases and J dropped 7; count of bases not matched to a gene: 7. CDR3 sequence reads: CASSQDPNRGNTQYF. The DNA of the CDR3 is TGCGCCAGCAGCCAAGACCCGAACAGGGGTAATACGCAGTATTTT.

The chain combines TRBV7-2 with TRBJ2-7; D is ambiguous. Germline CDR1 is SGHTA and CDR2 is FQGNSA. This CDR3 spans 14 amino acids. The V gene lost 7 bases and the J gene lost 3 bases, with 16 bases spanning the gap. CDR3 region: CASNSPGVHYEQYF. The CDR3 DNA is TGTGCCAGCAACAGCCCCGGTGTACACTACGAGCAGTACTTC.

The gene calls are TRBV7-6 and TRBJ2-3; TRBD2 aligns across 8 bases. This CDR3 contains 16 residues. J gave up 1 base and V 0 bases, and 3 bases lay outside the gene matches. Per the germline V gene, CDR1 is SGHVS and CDR2 is FNYEAQ. The CDR3 loop reads CASSLAGTRRTDTQYF. In nucleotides, the CDR3 is TGTGCCAGCAGCTTAGCGGGGACTAGACGCACAGATACGCAGTATTTT. The variable domain in full, with the rest retrieved from reference TRBV7-6 and TRBJ2-3, is GAGVSQSPRYKVTKRGQDVALRCDPISGHVSLYWYRQALGQGPEFLTYFNYEAQQDKSGLPNDRFSAERPEGSISTLTIQRTEQRDSAMYRCASSLAGTRRTDTQYFGPGTRLTVL.

This clone has only a few counts. The chain couples TRBV19 to TRBJ1-4, with D possibly matching TRBD1 (5 bases). Germline V CDR1 and CDR2: LNHDA, SQIVND (reference sequence). This CDR3 contains 13 residues. Trimming pared 7 bases from V and 8 bases from J, leaving 14 bases between. As DNA, the CDR3 is TGTGCCAGTAACCAATTCCGGACAGAAAAACTGTTTTTT. This translates into CASNQFRTEKLFF.

The J gene is TRBJ2-3, the V gene TRBV7-9; D unresolved. This CDR3 has 14 residues. V lost 5 bases, J lost 1 base, and 10 bases lay in between. Per germline, CDR1 SEHNR and CDR2 FQNEAQ (reference sequence). CDR3: CASSRYSGTDTQYF. The CDR3 bases are TGTGCCAGCAGCCGATACTCGGGCACAGATACGCAGTATTTT.

This clone was recorded only once. A read error may produce the germline difference seen at one junction end. V usage is TRBV7-9 and J usage is TRBJ2-7; TRBD2 aligns across 12 bases. CDR1 is SEHNR, CDR2 FQNEAQ, per germline (reference sequence). There are 18 residues in the CDR3. The CDR3 sequence: CSSSLGLAGGPSSYEQYF. CDR3 nucleotide sequence: TGTTCCAGCAGCTTAGGGCTAGCGGGAGGGCCATCTTCCTACGAGCAGTACTTC.

The chain joins TRBV10-3 to TRBJ2-3; 9 bases match TRBD1. Germline trimming cut 4 bases from V and 5 bases from J; bases unmatched to any gene: 7. Germline V gene lookup returns CDR1 ENHRY and CDR2 SYGVKD. The CDR3 covers 15 residues. CDR3 residues: CAISVGQGNGDTQYF. CDR3 in DNA: TGTGCCATCAGTGTGGGACAGGGTAATGGAGATACGCAGTATTTT.

J is TRBJ2-4 and V is TRBV19; D might be TRBD2 (8 bases). The CDR3 has 14 amino acids. Trimming shortened V by 6 bases and J by 7 bases, and 16 bases separated the two germline ends. Per the germline V gene, CDR1 is LNHDA and CDR2 is SQIVND (reference sequence). The CDR3 DNA reads TGTGCCAGTAGCCCCCGGGGGGGACAGAACATTCAGTACTTC. Amino acid sequence: CASSPRGGQNIQYF.

The rearrangement uses TRBV6-5 and TRBJ2-7; 11 bases are a match to TRBD2. The CDR3 length is 14 residues. J lost 4 bases, V lost 7 bases, and 6 bases had no gene match. CDR1 is MNHEY and CDR2 is SVGAGI in the germline V gene. The CDR3 DNA follows: TGTGCCAGCACCAAGGGGACTAGCGGTTACGAGCAGTACTTC. Residues: CASTKGTSGYEQYF.

The rearrangement uses TRBV7-6 and TRBJ2-1; TRBD2 is a possible D gene (6 bases). The CDR3 is 15 amino acids. Germline CDR1 SGHVS, CDR2 FNYEAQ. Trimming shortened V by 5 bases and J by 3 bases, and 14 bases separated the two germline ends. CDR3 sequence reads: CASSLGDFNYNEQFF. DNA of the CDR3: TGTGCCAGCAGCCTCGGGGACTTCAACTACAATGAGCAGTTCTTC.

V usage is TRBV5-5 and J usage is TRBJ2-2; D is uncertain. V lost 0 bases, J lost 1 base, and 4 bases lay in between. Germline CDR1 is SGHKS and CDR2 is YYEKEE (reference sequence). The CDR3 covers 14 residues. The CDR3 is CASSLGQNTGELFF. CDR3 bases: TGTGCCAGCAGCTTGGGGCAGAACACCGGGGAGCTGTTTTTT. Full variable domain (missing parts from reference TRBV5-5 and TRBJ2-2): DAGVTQSPTHLIKTRGQQVTLRCSPISGHKSVSWYQQVLGQGPQFIFQYYEKEERGRGNFPDRFSARQFPNYSSELNVNALLLGDSALYLCASSLGQNTGELFFGEGSRLTVL.

This chain links TRBV4-2 with TRBJ2-1; no definite D call. The CDR3 consists of 18 residues. Germline lookup yields CDR1 LGHNA and CDR2 YNFKEQ. V was cut by 0 bases and J by 3 bases, with 18 bases left in between. Written as DNA, the CDR3 is TGTGCCAGCAGCCAAGAAAGCCTATCGACTGGATACTACAATGAGCAGTTCTTC. This gives the protein CASSQESLSTGYYNEQFF.

Points on this clone: A read error may be the cause here, since a much bigger clone is one base away. The gene calls are TRBV7-4 and TRBJ2-2; 10 bases map to TRBD2. This CDR3 has 19 residues. The germline CDR1 and CDR2 sequences are SGHVT and SQSDAQ. The ends lost 6 bases at V and 3 bases at J; junction bases unmatched: 16. For the CDR3, the DNA is TGTGCCAGCAGTGGGAGTGCTAGCGGGAGACACGCGGACACCGGGGAGCTGTTTTTT. This gives the protein CASSGSASGRHADTGELFF. The full variable domain, completed using reference TRBV7-4 and TRBJ2-2, is GAGVSQSPRYKVAKRGRDVALRCDSISGHVTLYWYRQTLGQGSEVLTYSQSDAQRDKSGRPSGRFSAERPERSVSTLKIQRTEQGDSAVYLCASSGSASGRHADTGELFFGEGSRLTVL.

The rearrangement links TRBV29-1 to TRBJ1-1, with D maybe TRBD1 (5 bases). This CDR3 comprises 11 residues. CDR1 is SQVTM and CDR2 is ANQGSEA in the germline V gene. The V end was cut by 4 bases, the J end by 10 bases, with 13 bases between. The DNA of the CDR3 is TGCAGCGTTGCTGGGGGGGACGGAGCTTTCTTT. This codes for CSVAGGDGAFF.

This clone appeared a few times. The rearrangement links TRBV28 to TRBJ2-1; 11 nucleotides align to TRBD1. With V trimmed by 5 bases and J by 3 bases, 3 bases remained unmatched. The CDR3 runs 15 residues. Germline values: CDR1 MDHEN, CDR2 SYDVKM. In nucleotides, the CDR3 is TGTGCCAGCAGTCAAGGGACAGGGGGCTACAATGAGCAGTTCTTC. The encoded protein is CASSQGTGGYNEQFF.

The chain joins TRBV11-3 to TRBJ2-1; no clear D. The V gene lost 3 bases and the J gene lost 0 bases, with 3 bases spanning the gap. Per germline, CDR1 SGHNT and CDR2 YENEEA. CDR3 size: 13 residues. CDR3 nucleotides: TGTGCCAGCAGCTTTAACTCCTACAATGAGCAGTTCTTC. This sequence encodes CASSFNSYNEQFF.